The next 10 T cell receptor beta chains were all read from a single sample in a study of response to subunit inactivated influenza vaccine. One entry per CDR3 protein results from TCRdb running MiXCR on the RT-PCR reads. The repertoire holds over 650,000 distinct CDR3 sequences, with 18% as singletons. The input for sequencing was PBMCs from blood, taken less than 6 days after vaccination. These receptors were collected from a man in his fifties or sixties who received an inactivated influenza vaccine.

This clonotype was counted between two and nine times. The chain carries TRBV6-2 or TRBV6-3 and TRBJ2-1; D is possibly TRBD1 or TRBD2 (6 bases each). From germline, CDR1 is MNHEY and CDR2 SVGEGT. Trimming took off 3 bases at V and 9 bases at J, with 12 bases between the two ends. The length of the CDR3 is 13 residues. CDR3 loop: CASSYTGAVEQFF. The CDR3 DNA follows: TGTGCCAGCAGTTATACGGGGGCCGTTGAGCAGTTCTTC.

The V gene is TRBV11-2, the J gene TRBJ2-1; possible D gene TRBD1, 6 bases. Trimming pared 4 bases from V and 12 bases from J, leaving 13 bases between. CDR1 SGHAT and CDR2 FQNNGV come from the germline V gene. This CDR3 has 12 amino acids. CDR3 protein: CASSYTGTTQFF. As DNA, the CDR3 is TGTGCCAGCAGCTATACCGGGACAACGCAGTTCTTC.

The table lists this clonotype with a few counts. The chain carries TRBV7-9 and TRBJ2-7; the match to TRBD1 covers 7 bases. The CDR3 runs to 16 residues. After removal of 5 bases from V and 0 bases from J, the junction contained 10 bases not matched to a gene. Germline V CDR1 and CDR2: SEHNR, FQNEAQ (reference sequence). As DNA, the CDR3 is TGTGCCAGCAGCAGGGACAGATACCCGTCCTCCTACGAGCAGTACTTC. This translates into CASSRDRYPSSYEQYF.

This clonotype was seen many times. The V gene is TRBV7-9, the J gene TRBJ1-5, with D unclear. This CDR3 has 13 amino acids. The V gene's germline CDR1 is SEHNR and CDR2 FQNEAQ (reference sequence). V was trimmed by 6 bases and J by 4 bases, leaving 10 bases between them. The CDR3 sequence is CASSFASNQPQHF. The DNA of the CDR3 is TGTGCCAGCAGTTTCGCTAGTAATCAGCCCCAGCATTTT.

The rearrangement uses TRBV20-1 and TRBJ2-7; D is ambiguous. The CDR3 is 11 amino acids. Germline values: CDR1 DFQATT, CDR2 SNEGSKA (reference sequence). V lost 6 bases to trimming and J lost 5 bases, with 11 bases between them. CDR3 sequence: CSAYYGDEQYF. CDR3 sequence (DNA): TGCAGTGCCTACTATGGCGACGAGCAGTACTTC.

This chain connects TRBV5-1 to TRBJ1-2; D gene ambiguous. V lost 2 bases and J lost 4, with 6 bases in between. Per the germline V gene, CDR1 is SGHRS and CDR2 is YFSETQ. The CDR3 is made up of 12 amino acids. CDR3 protein: CASSFETYGYTF. The CDR3, as DNA: TGCGCCAGCAGCTTTGAAACCTATGGCTACACCTTC.

This clonotype has only a few counts. The genes are TRBV12-3 or TRBV12-4 and TRBJ2-5, with 7 bases fitting TRBD1. The CDR3 length is 14 residues. V dropped 7 bases and J dropped 4; count of bases not matched to a gene: 9. The CDR3 region is CASMPDRAPETQYF. CDR3 nucleotide sequence: TGTGCCAGCATGCCTGACAGGGCTCCAGAGACCCAGTACTTC.

The gene calls are TRBV29-1 and TRBJ1-3, with no clear D. The CDR3 has 11 residues. V was clipped by 7 bases and J by 3 bases, with 7 bases between them. Per the germline V gene, CDR1 is SQVTM and CDR2 is ANQGSEA. The CDR3: CSALLGNTIYF. DNA for the CDR3: TGCAGCGCCTTACTTGGAAACACCATATATTTT.

Only a few counts were recorded for this clonotype. The DNA of the CDR3 is TGTGCCAGCAGCTGGAAGTCGGAGACTGAAGCTTTCTTT. It is translated as CASSWKSETEAFF. This rearrangement joins TRBV7-2 to TRBJ1-1; D remains unclear. Germline CDR1 reads SGHTA; CDR2 reads FQGNSA. The CDR3 contains 13 residues. The V gene lost 4 bases and the J gene lost 5 bases, with 11 bases spanning the gap.

The chain is built from TRBV20-1 and TRBJ2-3, with 9 nucleotides matching TRBD2. Per germline, CDR1 DFQATT and CDR2 SNEGSKA (reference sequence). The CDR3 extends over 16 amino acids. The V segment lost 6 bases and the J segment 0 bases; nucleotides outside the gene matches: 10. The CDR3 region has the DNA TGCAGTGCCGCGGGGGGGCAGGCCCCTAGCACAGATACGCAGTATTTT. It codes for CSAAGGQAPSTDTQYF.